Each of the 6 T cell receptor beta chains below was sequenced from the same sample in a study of T cell responses to AZD1222 COVID-19 vaccine. Repertoires were generated with immunoSEQ multiplex PCR, while TCRdb's copy carries only in-frame clones and drops some. Here the sample spans tens of thousands of clones, 89% being singletons. The material was peripheral blood, obtained 28 days after the second AZD1222 dose. The receptors shown here come from an adult who received the AZD1222 COVID-19 vaccine.

As DNA, the CDR3 is TGTGCCAGCAGCTCTACACGCTACGAGCAGTACTTC. This codes for CASSSTRYEQYF. This rearrangement joins TRBV14 to TRBJ2-7; no definite D call. Trimming took off 5 bases at V and 3 bases at J, with 8 bases between the two ends. CDR1 is SGHDN and CDR2 is FVKESK in the germline V gene. The length of the CDR3 is 12 residues.

The V call is TRBV29-1, the J call TRBJ2-7; the D is unclear. Trimming left V 6 bases short and J 0 bases short, with 9 bases between. CDR1 SQVTM and CDR2 ANQGSEA come from the germline V gene. The CDR3 covers 12 residues. CDR3 bases: TGCAGCGTCTCTGGACCCTCCTACGAGCAGTACTTC. It translates to CSVSGPSYEQYF.

The chain uses TRBV7-9 and TRBJ2-1; 12 bases line up with TRBD2. Germline CDR1 is SEHNR and CDR2 is FQNEAQ (reference sequence). The CDR3 loop spans 15 amino acids. The trim removed 3 bases at V and 5 bases at J, leaving 2 bases unmatched. The CDR3 here is CASSLWTSGNNEQFF. DNA of the CDR3: TGTGCCAGCAGCTTGTGGACTAGCGGGAACAATGAGCAGTTCTTC.

The rearrangement links TRBV28 to TRBJ1-5; D is uncertain. Germline lookup yields CDR1 MDHEN and CDR2 SYDVKM. Trimming removed 5 bases at V and 3 bases at J, with 8 bases between. The CDR3 is made up of 13 amino acids. CDR3 in DNA: TGTGCCAGCAGTAAACAGAACAATCAGCCCCAGCATTTT. Its translation: CASSKQNNQPQHF.

The chain has TRBV28 and TRBJ2-1; D is perhaps TRBD2 (6 bases). Deletions cut 1 base from V and 4 bases from J, with 14 bases between. CDR1 and CDR2 from the germline V gene are MDHEN and SYDVKM. The CDR3 is 16 amino acids. The CDR3 sequence is CASSLFRRRGYNEQFF. In DNA, the CDR3 is TGTGCCAGCAGTTTATTTAGGCGGAGGGGATACAATGAGCAGTTCTTC.

The chain joins TRBV5-1 to TRBJ1-4, with D unresolved. CDR3 length: 17 amino acids. The germline CDR1 and CDR2 sequences are SGHRS and YFSETQ. The ends were cut back, 0 bases at V and 0 bases at J, with 12 bases in the middle. In DNA form, the CDR3 reads TGCGCCAGCAGCTTGGGGTGGACTACGTCAACTAATGAAAAACTGTTTTTT. Translated: CASSLGWTTSTNEKLFF.